Following are 30 T cell receptor beta chains from one sample sequenced in a study of blood T cells in healthy people across ages. Combining a sample-barcoded 5' primer with a J-beta primer mix, a second PCR ran for about 6 to 12 cycles. MiXCR, run by TCRdb on the 5' RACE reads, gives a single entry per CDR3 protein. The sample holds around 620,000 distinct CDR3 sequences, 25% to 30% seen once. Sequencing used blood. The receptors derive from a woman in her 70s in good health.

As to this clonotype: This likely comes from a read error, as the CDR3 has no conserved phenylalanine or tryptophan at its end. The chain links TRBV2 to TRBJ2-1; maybe TRBD2 (6 bases). The DNA end lines up better with TRBJ2-5; the J call may be wrong. The CDR3 runs to 13 residues. CDR1 and CDR2 from the germline V gene are SNHLY and FYNNEI. CDR3 coding DNA: TGTGCCAGCAAGGCTAGCGAGTGGGAGACCCAGTACCTC. Its protein product is CASKASEWETQYL.

The chain carries TRBV5-1 and TRBJ2-3, with D perhaps TRBD2 (5 bases). The CDR3 totals 17 residues. Trimming removed 3 bases at V and 2 bases at J, with 19 bases between. Looked up from germline, CDR1 is SGHRS and CDR2 is YFSETQ. CDR3 sequence: CASSSSSLAGLTDTQYF. In DNA form, the CDR3 reads TGCGCCAGCAGCTCGTCGTCTTTGGCGGGTCTCACAGATACGCAGTATTTT.

This clonotype showed up just a few times. The rearrangement uses TRBV21-1 and TRBJ2-4. TRBV21-1 has pseudogene status. The CDR3 loop spans 15 amino acids. CDR3 sequence reads: CASSNGTVTKNIRYF. The CDR3 bases are TGTGCCAGCAGCAATGGAACGGTAACCAAAAACATTCGGTACTTC.

In this sample, this clonotype turned up a few times. This chain joins TRBV20-1 and TRBJ2-5; no clear D. Trimming cost V 6 bases and J 5 bases, with 10 bases left between them. The CDR3 totals 11 residues. The germline CDR1 and CDR2 sequences are DFQATT and SNEGSKA (reference sequence). For the CDR3, the DNA is TGCAGTGCCCAACTGGGGGAGACCCAGTACTTC. This encodes CSAQLGETQYF.

The chain links TRBV29-1 to TRBJ2-7; 8 bases line up with TRBD1. The CDR3 totals 12 residues. CDR1 is SQVTM, CDR2 ANQGSEA, per germline. V lost 6 bases, J lost 3 bases, and 4 bases stayed unmatched. CDR3 sequence: CSVQDRDYEQYF. The CDR3 nucleotides are TGCAGCGTCCAGGACAGGGACTACGAGCAGTACTTC.

The rearrangement links TRBV29-1 to TRBJ1-1; 8 nucleotides line up with TRBD1. The junction had 8 bases not matched to a gene; V was cut back by 7 bases and J by 7 bases. The germline CDR1 and CDR2 sequences are SQVTM and ANQGSEA. The CDR3 sequence is 12 residues long. CDR3 sequence reads: CSGLGQAHEAFF. The CDR3 DNA is TGCAGCGGATTGGGACAGGCCCATGAAGCTTTCTTT.

Many counts were recorded for this clonotype. The chain joins TRBV7-2 to TRBJ2-7; D possibly corresponds to TRBD1 (5 bases). From germline, CDR1 is SGHTA and CDR2 FQGNSA. Between the trimmed V and J ends, which lost 1 base and 2 bases, there was a span of 9 bases. The CDR3 sequence is 14 residues long. The chain's CDR3 is CASSLGVGAYEQYF. CDR3 in DNA: TGTGCCAGCAGCTTAGGGGTAGGGGCCTACGAGCAGTACTTC.

The CDR3, as DNA: TGTGCCAGCAGCGTAGGTGTAGCGGGGGGTCATGAGCAGTTCTTC. Translated, it gives CASSVGVAGGHEQFF. V gene TRBV9 combines with J gene TRBJ2-1, with 10 bases that match TRBD2. Per germline, CDR1 SGDLS and CDR2 YYNGEE. Trimming at V came to 0 bases and at J to 8 bases, leaving 5 bases not matched to a gene. This CDR3 has 15 amino acids.

This rearrangement joins TRBV6-1 to TRBJ1-1; D is perhaps TRBD1 (5 bases). In germline, CDR1 is MNHNS, CDR2 SASEGT. The CDR3 is 13 residues long. Trimming took 8 bases from V and 0 from J, leaving 10 bases between them. The CDR3 reads CASGDGLNTEAFF. CDR3 DNA sequence: TGTGCCAGCGGGGACGGCTTGAACACTGAAGCTTTCTTT.

This clonotype came up a few times. V is TRBV3-1 and J is TRBJ2-4; a possible D gene is TRBD1 (6 bases). This CDR3 region has 18 residues. Germline V CDR1 and CDR2: LGHDT, YNNKEL (reference sequence). V lost 0 bases and J lost 0, with 15 bases in between. The CDR3 DNA follows: TGTGCCAGCAGCCAAGATGGGGGCCAGACAAGAGCCAAAAACATTCAGTACTTC. Residues: CASSQDGGQTRAKNIQYF.

The V gene is TRBV20-1, the J gene TRBJ2-1; 11 positions match TRBD2. The CDR3 contains 16 residues. V lost 5 bases and J lost 3; bases outside the gene matches: 9. Germline lookup yields CDR1 DFQATT and CDR2 SNEGSKA (reference sequence). The CDR3 region has the DNA TGCAGTGCTTGGCCAAGACTAGCGGGGATCTACAATGAGCAGTTCTTC. Encoded protein: CSAWPRLAGIYNEQFF.

This clonotype came up a few times. This chain uses TRBV7-3 with TRBJ2-5; 9 bases line up with TRBD2. J gave up 2 bases and V 1 base, and 5 bases lay outside the gene matches. The CDR3 covers 16 residues. CDR1 and CDR2 (germline): SGHTA, FQGTGA. The CDR3 nucleotides are TGTGCCAGCAGCTTAAGCGGGGGGGATAAACAAGAGACCCAGTACTTC. This encodes CASSLSGGDKQETQYF.

The genes are TRBV6-1 and TRBJ1-5, with 8 bases identical to TRBD1. V lost 6 bases to trimming and J lost 5 bases; unmatched junction nucleotides: 9. The CDR3 extends over 15 amino acids. The germline V gene has CDR1 MNHNS and CDR2 SASEGT. The CDR3 DNA is TGTGCCAGCAGCGGGACAGGTATGGGAGATCAGCCCCAGCATTTT. This translates into CASSGTGMGDQPQHF.

The rearrangement joins TRBV11-2 to TRBJ2-1; 9 positions match TRBD1. The J call may be incorrect, as the DNA end agrees better with TRBJ2-7. CDR3 length: 14 amino acids. From germline, CDR1 is SGHAT and CDR2 FQNNGV. CDR3 nucleotides: TGTGCCAGCAGGGAGACAGGGGGGAGCTACGAGCAGTACTTC. Translation: CASRETGGSYEQYF.

In its sample, this clonotype was seen a few times. The chain uses TRBV18 and TRBJ2-4; D might be TRBD1 (5 bases). The ends were cut back, 5 bases at V and 7 bases at J, with 12 bases in the middle. Germline-derived CDR1 and CDR2 are KGHSH and LQKENI. The CDR3 has 13 residues. The CDR3 region is CASSATELNIQYF. CDR3 in DNA: TGTGCCAGCTCAGCGACAGAATTGAACATTCAGTACTTC. Filled out from reference TRBV18 and TRBJ2-4, the complete variable domain reads NAGVMQNPRHLVRRRGQEARLRCSPMKGHSHVYWYRQLPEEGLKFMVYLQKENIIDESGMPKERFSAEFPKEGPSILRIQQVVRGDSAAYFCASSATELNIQYFGAGTRLSVL.

This clonotype turned up a few times. The chain carries TRBV29-1 and TRBJ1-2, with D uncertain. CDR3 length: 12 residues. The V end lost 5 bases, the J end lost 4 bases, and 11 bases lay between the germline ends. The germline V gene encodes CDR1 SQVTM and CDR2 ANQGSEA. The chain's CDR3 is CSVSPRGYGYTF. In DNA form, the CDR3 reads TGCAGCGTTTCTCCCCGAGGCTATGGCTACACCTTC. The full variable domain, in which reference TRBV29-1 and TRBJ1-2 provide the parts outside the CDR3, is SAVISQKPSRDICQRGTSLTIQCQVDSQVTMMFWYRQQPGQSLTLIATANQGSEATYESGFVIDKFPISRPNLTFSTLTVSNMSPEDSSIYLCSVSPRGYGYTFGSGTRLTVV.

As to this clonotype: A read error is possible here, since a much larger clone lies one base away. V gene TRBV7-2 combines with J gene TRBJ2-7; D is unclear. Germline CDR1 reads SGHTA; CDR2 reads FQGNSA. This CDR3 contains 13 residues. The CDR3, as DNA: TGTGCCAGCAGCTCTACGGCCGGATCTAAGCATTACTTC. Protein product: CASSSTAGSKHYF.

This clonotype came up a few times. CDR3 in DNA: TGTGCCAGCAGCTTCACGACAGGGGAAAGGAGTGAAGCTTTCTTT. Protein: CASSFTTGERSEAFF. The gene calls are TRBV7-9 and TRBJ1-1, with 8 bases identical to TRBD1. Trimming took 3 bases from V and 7 from J; bases not matched to a gene: 10. This CDR3 has 15 amino acids. Germline CDR1 SEHNR, CDR2 FQNEAQ (reference sequence).

This clonotype occurred a few times. The CDR3 loop reads CASKAGSSYEQYF. The CDR3 region has the DNA TGTGCCAGCAAGGCAGGTAGCTCCTACGAGCAGTACTTC. V gene TRBV28 combines with J gene TRBJ2-5; D unresolved. The closer fit of TRBJ2-7 to the DNA end suggests the J call may be wrong. The CDR3 is 13 residues long. Germline V lookup: CDR1 MDHEN, CDR2 SYDVKM.

The CDR3 sequence is CASSYSGTGRGGELFF. The CDR3 DNA sequence: TGTGCCAGCAGTTACTCCGGGACAGGGAGAGGCGGGGAGCTGTTTTTT. The V call is TRBV6-5, the J call TRBJ2-2; 9 bases line up with TRBD1. Per the germline V gene, CDR1 is MNHEY and CDR2 is SVGAGI. This CDR3 comprises 16 residues. J lost 7 bases, V lost 0 bases, and 6 bases had no gene match.

This clonotype was seen many times. This chain joins TRBV5-1 and TRBJ2-5, with D possibly matching TRBD1 (6 bases). The CDR3 has 13 amino acids. Germline CDR1 is SGHRS and CDR2 is YFSETQ. Trimming left V 4 bases short and J 2 bases short, with 9 bases between. In DNA, the CDR3 is TGCGCCAGCAGCAGAGGACAGCAAGAGACCCAGTACTTC. This translates into CASSRGQQETQYF.

This clonotype was counted a few times. J is TRBJ1-1 and V is TRBV6-5, with TRBD1 identical over 7 bases. CDR1 is MNHEY, CDR2 SVGAGI, per germline. This CDR3 contains 13 residues. V shed 6 bases, J shed 4 bases, and the junction held 5 bases outside the gene matches. The CDR3: CASRRTGATEAFF. CDR3 sequence (DNA): TGTGCCAGCAGAAGAACAGGGGCCACTGAAGCTTTCTTT.

The V call is TRBV20-1, the J call TRBJ1-6, with no clear D. With 3 bases removed from V and 1 base from J, the gap between germline ends came to 4 bases. CDR3 length: 13 residues. From germline, CDR1 is DFQATT and CDR2 SNEGSKA (reference sequence). CDR3 bases: TGCAGTGCTAGGGGGTCCTATAATTCACCCCTCCACTTT. Its translation is CSARGSYNSPLHF.

The CDR3 DNA reads TGCAGTGCTGGTTCGTCGGAGCGAGAGACCCAGTACTTC. Its translation is CSAGSSERETQYF. The chain uses TRBV20-1 and TRBJ2-5; D uncertain. The CDR3 has 13 residues. The V end lost 5 bases, the J end lost 4 bases, and 14 bases lay between the germline ends. In germline, CDR1 is DFQATT, CDR2 SNEGSKA (reference sequence).

The chain combines TRBV7-2 with TRBJ1-1; D unresolved. This CDR3 has 13 residues. Germline CDR1 reads SGHTA; CDR2 reads FQGNSA. V lost 5 bases to trimming and J lost 11 bases, with 18 bases between them. CDR3 coding DNA: TGTGCCAGCAGCGCAGTAACCGGGTCAACGGCTTTCTTT. It yields the protein CASSAVTGSTAFF.

In this sample, this clonotype turned up once. The genes are TRBV12-3 or TRBV12-4 and TRBJ1-2; the D gene is possibly TRBD1 (5 bases). Trimming stripped 1 base from V and 7 bases from J, with 10 bases between. The CDR3 contains 13 residues. The CDR3 DNA sequence: TGTGCCAGCAGTTTAGTTCCCGGGGGTGGCTACACCTTC. It translates to CASSLVPGGGYTF.

The J gene is TRBJ1-6, the V gene TRBV12-5; the D gene is possibly TRBD1 (5 bases). CDR1 LGHNT and CDR2 FRNRAP come from the germline V gene. V dropped 10 bases and J dropped 7 bases, with 17 bases sitting between them. The CDR3 runs 14 residues. The CDR3 DNA is TGTGCTAACGGACGGGGGATAATCAATTCACCCCTCCACTTT. It translates to CANGRGIINSPLHF.

The CDR3: CASSSTSLTPYEQYF. CDR3 sequence (DNA): TGTGCCAGCAGCTCGACTAGCTTGACTCCCTACGAGCAGTACTTC. This sequence joins TRBV11-2 and TRBJ2-7, with 7 bases that match TRBD2. CDR1 and CDR2 from the germline V gene are SGHAT and FQNNGV. The CDR3 is 15 amino acids. The trim removed 4 bases at V and 2 bases at J, leaving 8 bases unmatched.

The chain links TRBV20-1 to TRBJ2-1, with no clear D. The V gene's germline CDR1 is DFQATT and CDR2 SNEGSKA (reference sequence). The V end lost 0 bases, the J end lost 4 bases, and 1 base lay between the germline ends. This CDR3 spans 11 amino acids. CDR3 protein: CSAREYNEQFF. CDR3 coding DNA: TGCAGTGCTAGAGAGTACAATGAGCAGTTCTTC.

Only a few counts were recorded for this clonotype. The chain carries TRBV6-2 or TRBV6-3 and TRBJ2-5, with 8 positions matching TRBD2. Trimming took 4 bases from V and 5 from J; bases not matched to a gene: 9. Per the germline V gene, CDR1 is MNHEY and CDR2 is SVGEGT. This CDR3 has 15 residues. As DNA, the CDR3 is TGTGCCAGCAGTTCCAACCCCGGGGGGGCGGAGACCCAGTACTTC. Translation: CASSSNPGGAETQYF.